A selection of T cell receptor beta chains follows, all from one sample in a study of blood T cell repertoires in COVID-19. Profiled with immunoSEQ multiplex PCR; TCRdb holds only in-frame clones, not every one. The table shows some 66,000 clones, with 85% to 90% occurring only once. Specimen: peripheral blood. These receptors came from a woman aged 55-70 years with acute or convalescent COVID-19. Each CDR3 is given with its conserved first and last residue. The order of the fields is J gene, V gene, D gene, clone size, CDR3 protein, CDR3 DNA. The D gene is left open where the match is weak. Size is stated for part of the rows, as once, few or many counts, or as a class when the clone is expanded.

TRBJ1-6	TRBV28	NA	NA	CASSPPTLSPLHF	TGTGCCAGCAGCCCCCCGACTCTGTCACCCCTCCACTTT
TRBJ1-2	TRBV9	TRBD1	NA	CASSLGTGENYGYTF	TGTGCCAGCAGCCTCGGCACAGGGGAGAACTATGGCTACACCTTC
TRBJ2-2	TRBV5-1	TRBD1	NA	CASSLTGANFGELFF	TGCGCCAGCAGCTTGACAGGGGCAAATTTCGGGGAGCTGTTTTTT
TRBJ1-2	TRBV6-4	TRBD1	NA	CASSDTGVNNYGYTF	TGTGCCAGCAGTGACACAGGGGTTAATAACTATGGCTACACCTTC
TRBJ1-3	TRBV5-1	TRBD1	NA	CASSLYGQGPGNTIYF	TGCGCCAGCAGCTTGTACGGACAGGGGCCTGGAAACACCATATATTTT
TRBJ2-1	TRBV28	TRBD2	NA	CASSFERTSGWFF	TGTGCCAGCAGTTTCGAACGGACTAGCGGGTGGTTCTTC
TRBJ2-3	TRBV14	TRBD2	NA	CASSLRGGPDTQYF	TGTGCCAGCAGTCTTCGGGGGGGCCCAGATACGCAGTATTTT
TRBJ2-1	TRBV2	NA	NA	CASGQGVTSSYNEQFF	TGTGCCAGCGGGCAGGGGGTGACTAGCTCCTACAATGAGCAGTTCTTC
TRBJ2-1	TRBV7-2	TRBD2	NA	CASTGLAGGEQFF	TGTGCCAGTACGGGACTAGCGGGAGGAGAGCAGTTCTTC
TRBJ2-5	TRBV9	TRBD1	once	CASSAGQGYQETQYF	TGTGCCAGCAGCGCGGGACAGGGGTACCAAGAGACCCAGTACTTC
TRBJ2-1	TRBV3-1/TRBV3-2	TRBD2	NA	CASSKRFGLATYNEQFF	TGTGCCAGCAGTAAAAGATTCGGACTAGCGACCTACAATGAGCAGTTCTTC
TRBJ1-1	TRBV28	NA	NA	CASSFSANTEAFF	TGTGCCAGCAGTTTTAGCGCGAACACTGAAGCTTTCTTT
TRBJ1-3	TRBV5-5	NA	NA	CASSLWLAGNTIYF	TGTGCCAGCAGCTTGTGGCTGGCTGGAAACACCATATATTTT
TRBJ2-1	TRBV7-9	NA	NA	CASSPLTGGLAAYNEQFF	TGTGCCAGCAGCCCACTAACCGGGGGGCTAGCGGCATACAATGAGCAGTTCTTC
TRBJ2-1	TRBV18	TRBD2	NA	CASSTLLADDYNEQFF	TGTGCCAGCTCGACCCTACTAGCGGACGACTACAATGAGCAGTTCTTC
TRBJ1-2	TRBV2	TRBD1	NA	CASSVDRGNYGYTF	TGTGCCAGCAGTGTTGACAGGGGAAACTATGGCTACACCTTC
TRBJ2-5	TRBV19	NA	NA	CASRRNSGETQYF	TGTGCCAGTAGAAGGAACTCGGGGGAGACCCAGTACTTC
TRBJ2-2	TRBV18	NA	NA	CASSPYTGELFF	TGTGCCAGCTCACCCTACACCGGGGAGCTGTTTTTT
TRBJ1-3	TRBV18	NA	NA	CASSPKDTGSGNTIYF	TGTGCCAGCTCACCCAAGGACACCGGCTCTGGAAACACCATATATTTT
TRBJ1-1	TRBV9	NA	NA	CASSVETIGGTEAFF	TGTGCCAGCAGCGTAGAAACGATAGGGGGAACTGAAGCTTTCTTT